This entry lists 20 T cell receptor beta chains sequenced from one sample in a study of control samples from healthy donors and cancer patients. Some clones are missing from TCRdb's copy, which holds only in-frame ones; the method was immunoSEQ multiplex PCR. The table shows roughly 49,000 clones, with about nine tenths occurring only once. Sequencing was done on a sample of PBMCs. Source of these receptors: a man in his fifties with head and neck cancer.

The CDR3 sequence is CASRGGYRVENYGYTF. DNA for the CDR3: TGCGCCAGCAGGGGGGGATACAGGGTGGAGAACTATGGCTACACCTTC. This chain joins TRBV4-1 and TRBJ1-2; TRBD1 is a possible D gene (6 bases). Trimming cost V 6 bases and J 2 bases, with 19 bases left between them. The germline gives CDR1 MGHRA, CDR2 YSYEKL. This CDR3 comprises 16 residues.

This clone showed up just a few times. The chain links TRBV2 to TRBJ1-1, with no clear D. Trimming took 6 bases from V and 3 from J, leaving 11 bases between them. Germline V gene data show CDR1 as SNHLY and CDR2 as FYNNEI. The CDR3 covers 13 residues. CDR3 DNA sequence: TGTGCCAGCAGCACGTCGGGGTACACTGAAGCTTTCTTT. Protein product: CASSTSGYTEAFF.

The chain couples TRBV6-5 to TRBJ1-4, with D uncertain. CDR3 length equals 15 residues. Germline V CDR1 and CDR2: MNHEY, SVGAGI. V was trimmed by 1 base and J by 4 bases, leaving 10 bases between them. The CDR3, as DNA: TGTGCCAGCAGTTACTTGGACCAGCTTAATGAAAAACTGTTTTTT. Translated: CASSYLDQLNEKLFF.

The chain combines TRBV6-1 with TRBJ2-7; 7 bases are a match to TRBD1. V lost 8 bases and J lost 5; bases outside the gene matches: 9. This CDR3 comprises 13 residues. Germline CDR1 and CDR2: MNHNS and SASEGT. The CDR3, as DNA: TGTGCCAGCCGGGACAGCAAAACCAACGAGCAGTACTTC. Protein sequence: CASRDSKTNEQYF.

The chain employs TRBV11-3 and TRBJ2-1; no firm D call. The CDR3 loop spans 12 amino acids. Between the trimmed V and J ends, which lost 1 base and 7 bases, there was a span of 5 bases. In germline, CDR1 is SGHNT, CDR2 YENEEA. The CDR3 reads CASSLGANEQFF. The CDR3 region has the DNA TGTGCCAGCAGCTTAGGGGCAAATGAGCAGTTCTTC.

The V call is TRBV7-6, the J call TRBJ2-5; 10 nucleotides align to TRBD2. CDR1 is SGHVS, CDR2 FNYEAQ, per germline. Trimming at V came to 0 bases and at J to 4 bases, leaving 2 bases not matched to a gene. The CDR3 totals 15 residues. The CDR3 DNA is TGTGCCAGCAGCTTAGCTGTAGCGGGAGGAGAGACCCAGTACTTC. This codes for CASSLAVAGGETQYF.

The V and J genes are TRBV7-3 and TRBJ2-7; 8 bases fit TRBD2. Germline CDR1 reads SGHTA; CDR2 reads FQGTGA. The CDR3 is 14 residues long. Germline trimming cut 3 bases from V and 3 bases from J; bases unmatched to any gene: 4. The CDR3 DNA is TGTGCCAGCAGCTTTGCGGCGGGAGGCTACGAGCAGTACTTC. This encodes CASSFAAGGYEQYF.

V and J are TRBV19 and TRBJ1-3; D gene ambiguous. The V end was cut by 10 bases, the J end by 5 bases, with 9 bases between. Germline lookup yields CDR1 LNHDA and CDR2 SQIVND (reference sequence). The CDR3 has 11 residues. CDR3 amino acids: CATLARNTIYF. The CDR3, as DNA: TGTGCCACCCTGGCTAGAAACACCATATATTTT.

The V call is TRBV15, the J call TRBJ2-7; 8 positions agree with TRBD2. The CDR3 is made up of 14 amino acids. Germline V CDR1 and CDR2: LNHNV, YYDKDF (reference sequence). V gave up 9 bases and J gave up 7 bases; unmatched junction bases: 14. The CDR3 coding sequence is TGTGCCACTAGAAGTGGACTAGCCTCACAGGAGCAGTACTTC. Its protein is CATRSGLASQEQYF. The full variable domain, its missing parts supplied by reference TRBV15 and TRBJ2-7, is DAMVIQNPRYQVTQFGKPVTLSCSQTLNHNVMYWYQQKSSQAPKLLFHYYDKDFNNEADTPDNFQSRRPNTSFCFLDIRSPGLGDTAMYLCATRSGLASQEQYFGPGTRLTVT.

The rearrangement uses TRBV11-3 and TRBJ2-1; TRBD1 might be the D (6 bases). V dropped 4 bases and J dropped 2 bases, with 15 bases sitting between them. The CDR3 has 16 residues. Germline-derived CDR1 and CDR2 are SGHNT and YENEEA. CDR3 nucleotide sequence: TGTGCCAGCAGCTCTAGCATGGGACATGCCTACAATGAGCAGTTCTTC. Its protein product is CASSSSMGHAYNEQFF. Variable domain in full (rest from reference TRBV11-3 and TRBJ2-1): EAGVVQSPRYKIIEKKQPVAFWCNPISGHNTLYWYLQNLGQGPELLIRYENEEAVDDSQLPKDRFSAERLKGVDSTLKIQPAELGDSAVYLCASSSSMGHAYNEQFFGPGTRLTVL.

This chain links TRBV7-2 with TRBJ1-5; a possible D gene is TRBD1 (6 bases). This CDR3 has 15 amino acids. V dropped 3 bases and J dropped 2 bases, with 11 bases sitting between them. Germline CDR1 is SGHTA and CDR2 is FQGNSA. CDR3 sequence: CASSFYREGNQPQHF. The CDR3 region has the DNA TGTGCCAGCAGCTTCTACAGGGAAGGCAATCAGCCCCAGCATTTT.

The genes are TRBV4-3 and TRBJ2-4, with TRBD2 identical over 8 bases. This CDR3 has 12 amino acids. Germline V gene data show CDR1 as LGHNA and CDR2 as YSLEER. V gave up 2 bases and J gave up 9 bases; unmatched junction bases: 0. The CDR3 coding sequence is TGCGCCAGCAGCCAACGGGGGGGCATTCAGTACTTC. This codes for CASSQRGGIQYF.

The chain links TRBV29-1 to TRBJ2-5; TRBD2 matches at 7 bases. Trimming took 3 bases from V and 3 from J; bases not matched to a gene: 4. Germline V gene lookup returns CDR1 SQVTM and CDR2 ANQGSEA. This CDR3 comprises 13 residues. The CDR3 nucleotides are TGCAGCGTTGAGGCTAGCGGTGAAGAGACCCAGTACTTC. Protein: CSVEASGEETQYF.

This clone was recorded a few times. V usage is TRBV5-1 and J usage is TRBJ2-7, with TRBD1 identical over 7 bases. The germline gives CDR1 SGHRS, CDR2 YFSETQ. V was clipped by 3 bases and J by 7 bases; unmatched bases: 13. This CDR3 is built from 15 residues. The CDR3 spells CASSSSPGTEREQYF. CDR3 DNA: TGCGCCAGCAGCTCCTCCCCCGGGACAGAAAGGGAGCAGTACTTC.

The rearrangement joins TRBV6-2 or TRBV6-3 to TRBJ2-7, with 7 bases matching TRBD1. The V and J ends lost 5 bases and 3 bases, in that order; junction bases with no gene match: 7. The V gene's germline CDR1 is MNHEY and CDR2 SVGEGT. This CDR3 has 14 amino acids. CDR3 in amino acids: CASSRDRVFYEQYF. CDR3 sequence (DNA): TGTGCCAGCAGTCGTGACAGGGTTTTCTACGAGCAGTACTTC.

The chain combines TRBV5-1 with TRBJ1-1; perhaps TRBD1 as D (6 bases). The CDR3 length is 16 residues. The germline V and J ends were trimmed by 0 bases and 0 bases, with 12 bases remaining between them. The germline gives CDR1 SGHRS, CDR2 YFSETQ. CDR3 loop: CASSLGTEFMNTEAFF. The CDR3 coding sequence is TGCGCCAGCAGCTTGGGGACAGAGTTCATGAACACTGAAGCTTTCTTT.

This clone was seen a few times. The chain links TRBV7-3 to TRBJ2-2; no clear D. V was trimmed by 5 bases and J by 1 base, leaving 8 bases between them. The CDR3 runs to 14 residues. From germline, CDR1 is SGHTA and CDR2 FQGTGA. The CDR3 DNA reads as TGTGCCAGCAGCACCCTAGAGAACACCGGGGAGCTGTTTTTT. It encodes CASSTLENTGELFF. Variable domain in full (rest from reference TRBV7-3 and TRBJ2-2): GAGVSQTPSNKVTEKGKYVELRCDPISGHTALYWYRQSLGQGPEFLIYFQGTGAADDSGLPNDRFFAVRPEGSVSTLKIQRTERGDSAVYLCASSTLENTGELFFGEGSRLTVL.

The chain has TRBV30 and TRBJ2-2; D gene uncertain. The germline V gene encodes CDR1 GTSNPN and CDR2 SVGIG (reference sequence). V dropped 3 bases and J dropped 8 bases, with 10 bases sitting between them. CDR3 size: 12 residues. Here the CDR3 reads CAWSFEVGELFF. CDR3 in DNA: TGTGCCTGGAGCTTCGAGGTGGGGGAGCTGTTTTTT.

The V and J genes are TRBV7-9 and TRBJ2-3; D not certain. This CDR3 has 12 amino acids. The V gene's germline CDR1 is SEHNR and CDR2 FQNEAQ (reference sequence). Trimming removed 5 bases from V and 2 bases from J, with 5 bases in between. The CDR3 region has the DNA TGTGCCAGCAGCCCTAACACAGATACGCAGTATTTT. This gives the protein CASSPNTDTQYF.

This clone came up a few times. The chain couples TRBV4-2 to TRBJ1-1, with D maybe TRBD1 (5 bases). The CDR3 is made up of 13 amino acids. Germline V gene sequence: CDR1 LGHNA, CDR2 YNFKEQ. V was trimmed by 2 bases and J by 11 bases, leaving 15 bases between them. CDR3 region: CASSQHRSTKAFF. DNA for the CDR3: TGTGCCAGCAGCCAACACAGGTCAACGAAGGCTTTCTTT.